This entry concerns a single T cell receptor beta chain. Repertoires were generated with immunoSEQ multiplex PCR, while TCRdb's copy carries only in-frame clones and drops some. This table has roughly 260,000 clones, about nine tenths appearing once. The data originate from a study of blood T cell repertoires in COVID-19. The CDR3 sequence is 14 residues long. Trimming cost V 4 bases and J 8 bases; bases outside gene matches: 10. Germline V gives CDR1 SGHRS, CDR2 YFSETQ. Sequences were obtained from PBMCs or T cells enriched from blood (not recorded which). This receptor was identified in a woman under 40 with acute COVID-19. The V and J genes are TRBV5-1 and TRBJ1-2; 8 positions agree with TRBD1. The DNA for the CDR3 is TGCGCCAGCAGCCTCCTGGACAGGGTGGACGGCTACACCTTC. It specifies CASSLLDRVDGYTF.